The 4 T cell receptor beta chains listed next were all sequenced from one sample in a study of T cell responses to AZD1222 COVID-19 vaccine. Profiling relied on immunoSEQ multiplex PCR, and the TCRdb table lists in-frame clones only, not all of them. This table holds about 160,000 clones, about 91% found once. Sequenced here: peripheral blood, sampled on day 0 of AZD1222 vaccination. The receptors stem from an adult in good health.

The genes are TRBV3-1 (or the pseudogene TRBV3-2) and TRBJ2-1; TRBD2 matches 9 bases. Germline CDR1 reads LGHDT; CDR2 reads YNNKEL (reference sequence). Germline trimming cut 0 bases from V and 6 bases from J; bases unmatched to any gene: 6. The CDR3 has 16 residues. The CDR3, as DNA: TGTGCCAGCAGCCAAGAAGGGACTAGCACCCTCAATGAGCAGTTCTTC. It codes for CASSQEGTSTLNEQFF.

This sequence joins TRBV5-1 and TRBJ2-7, with a weak D call TRBD2 (5 bases). Germline lookup yields CDR1 SGHRS and CDR2 YFSETQ. The CDR3 consists of 17 residues. V was clipped by 4 bases and J by 2 bases, with 22 bases between them. DNA for the CDR3: TGCGCCAGCAGCCACCTCCCGTCCGGAGGTACCCCCTACGAGCAGTACTTC. The encoded protein is CASSHLPSGGTPYEQYF. The variable domain in full, with the rest retrieved from reference TRBV5-1 and TRBJ2-7, is KAGVTQTPRYLIKTRGQQVTLSCSPISGHRSVSWYQQTPGQGLQFLFEYFSETQRNKGNFPGRFSGRQFSNSRSEMNVSTLELGDSALYLCASSHLPSGGTPYEQYFGPGTRLTVT.

This rearrangement joins TRBV28 to TRBJ2-4; D call uncertain. The CDR3 extends over 16 amino acids. The ends were cut back, 4 bases at V and 1 base at J, with 14 bases in the middle. Germline lookup yields CDR1 MDHEN and CDR2 SYDVKM. This CDR3 is CASSSGRARAKNIQYF. The CDR3 DNA follows: TGTGCCAGCAGTTCTGGACGGGCCCGGGCCAAAAACATTCAGTACTTC. The variable domain in full, with the rest retrieved from reference TRBV28 and TRBJ2-4, is DVKVTQSSRYLVKRTGEKVFLECVQDMDHENMFWYRQDPGLGLRLIYFSYDVKMKEKGDIPEGYSVSREKKERFSLILESASTNQTSMYLCASSSGRARAKNIQYFGAGTRLSVL.

V is TRBV19 and J is TRBJ2-1; 10 bases are a match to TRBD1. The CDR3 contains 19 residues. Germline values: CDR1 LNHDA, CDR2 SQIVND (reference sequence). With 3 bases clipped from V and 6 bases from J, the junction kept 17 bases outside the gene matches. CDR3 sequence (DNA): TGTGCCAGTAGTATCCCGAGACGGACAGGGGGTAGTCCCACCAATGAGCAGTTCTTC. It is translated as CASSIPRRTGGSPTNEQFF.